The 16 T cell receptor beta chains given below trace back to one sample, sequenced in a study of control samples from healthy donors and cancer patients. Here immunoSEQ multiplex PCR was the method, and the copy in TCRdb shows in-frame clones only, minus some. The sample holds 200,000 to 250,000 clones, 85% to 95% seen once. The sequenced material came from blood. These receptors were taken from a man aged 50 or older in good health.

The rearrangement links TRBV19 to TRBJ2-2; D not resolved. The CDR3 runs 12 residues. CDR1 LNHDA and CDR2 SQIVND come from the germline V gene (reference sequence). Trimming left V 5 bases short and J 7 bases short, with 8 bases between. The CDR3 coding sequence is TGTGCCAGTAGTTTTTCCTACGGGGAGCTGTTTTTT. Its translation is CASSFSYGELFF.

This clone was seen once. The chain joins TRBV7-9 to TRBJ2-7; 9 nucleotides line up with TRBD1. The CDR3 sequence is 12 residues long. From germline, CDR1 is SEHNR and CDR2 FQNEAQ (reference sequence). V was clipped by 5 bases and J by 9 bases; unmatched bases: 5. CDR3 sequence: CASSRGTGWQYV. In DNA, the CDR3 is TGTGCCAGCAGCCGGGGGACAGGGTGGCAGTACGTC.

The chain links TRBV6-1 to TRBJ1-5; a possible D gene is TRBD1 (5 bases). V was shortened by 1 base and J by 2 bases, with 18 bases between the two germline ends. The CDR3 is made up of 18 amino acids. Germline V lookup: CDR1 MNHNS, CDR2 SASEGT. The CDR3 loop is CASSEEPGGGRRNQPQHF. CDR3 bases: TGTGCCAGCAGTGAAGAACCCGGTGGGGGACGTCGCAATCAGCCCCAGCATTTT.

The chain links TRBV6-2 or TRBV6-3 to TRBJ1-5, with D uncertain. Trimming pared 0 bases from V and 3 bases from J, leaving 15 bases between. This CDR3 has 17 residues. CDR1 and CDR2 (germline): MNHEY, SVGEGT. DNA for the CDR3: TGTGCCAGCAGTTACTCGAAGTCAAGGTCGGACAATCAGCCCCAGCATTTT. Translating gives CASSYSKSRSDNQPQHF.

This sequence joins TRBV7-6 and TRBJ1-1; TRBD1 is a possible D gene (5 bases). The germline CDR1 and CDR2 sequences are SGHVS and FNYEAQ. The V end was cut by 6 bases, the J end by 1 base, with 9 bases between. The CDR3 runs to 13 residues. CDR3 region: CASSSDRNTEAFF. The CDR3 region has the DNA TGTGCCAGCAGTTCCGACAGGAACACTGAAGCTTTCTTT.

The CDR3 bases are TGCAGTGCTGGAGCAACAGATACGCAGTATTTT. Protein sequence: CSAGATDTQYF. The V gene is TRBV20-1, the J gene TRBJ2-3; D is ambiguous. The CDR3 sequence is 11 residues long. Trimming took 5 bases from V and 3 from J, leaving 6 bases between them. Per the germline V gene, CDR1 is DFQATT and CDR2 is SNEGSKA (reference sequence).

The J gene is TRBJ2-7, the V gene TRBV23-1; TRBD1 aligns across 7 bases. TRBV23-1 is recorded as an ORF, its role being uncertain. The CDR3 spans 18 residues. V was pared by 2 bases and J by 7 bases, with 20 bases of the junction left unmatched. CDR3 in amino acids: CASSQSPPGQVFFVEQYV. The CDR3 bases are TGCGCCAGCAGTCAAAGCCCGCCTGGACAGGTCTTTTTTGTAGAGCAGTACGTC.

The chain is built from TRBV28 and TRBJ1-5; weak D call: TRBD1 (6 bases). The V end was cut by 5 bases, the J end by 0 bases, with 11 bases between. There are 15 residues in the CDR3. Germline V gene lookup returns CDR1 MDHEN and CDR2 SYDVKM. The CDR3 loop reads CASSRQDYSNQPQHF. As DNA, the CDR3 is TGTGCCAGCAGTCGACAGGATTATAGCAATCAGCCCCAGCATTTT. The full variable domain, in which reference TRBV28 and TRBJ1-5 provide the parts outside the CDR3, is DVKVTQSSRYLVKRTGEKVFLECVQDMDHENMFWYRQDPGLGLRLIYFSYDVKMKEKGDIPEGYSVSREKKERFSLILESASTNQTSMYLCASSRQDYSNQPQHFGDGTRLSIL.

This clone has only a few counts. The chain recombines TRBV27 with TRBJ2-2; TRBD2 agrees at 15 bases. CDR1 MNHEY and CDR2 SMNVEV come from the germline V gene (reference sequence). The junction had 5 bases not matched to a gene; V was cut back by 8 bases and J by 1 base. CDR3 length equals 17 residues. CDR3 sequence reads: CASEGLAGGQNTGELFF. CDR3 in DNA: TGTGCCAGCGAAGGACTAGCGGGGGGGCAGAACACCGGGGAGCTGTTTTTT.

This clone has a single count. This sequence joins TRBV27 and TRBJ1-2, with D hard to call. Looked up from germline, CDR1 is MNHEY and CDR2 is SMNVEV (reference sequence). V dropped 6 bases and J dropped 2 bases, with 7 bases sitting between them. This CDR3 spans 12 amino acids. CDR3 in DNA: TGTGCCAGCAGCGGTGCCAACTATGGCTACACCTTC. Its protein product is CASSGANYGYTF.

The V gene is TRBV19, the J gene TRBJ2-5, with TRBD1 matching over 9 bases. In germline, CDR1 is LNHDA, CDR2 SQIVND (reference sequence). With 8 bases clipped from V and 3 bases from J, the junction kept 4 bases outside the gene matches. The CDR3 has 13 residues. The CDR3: CASARDREETQYF. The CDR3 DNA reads TGTGCCAGTGCAAGGGACAGGGAAGAGACCCAGTACTTC.

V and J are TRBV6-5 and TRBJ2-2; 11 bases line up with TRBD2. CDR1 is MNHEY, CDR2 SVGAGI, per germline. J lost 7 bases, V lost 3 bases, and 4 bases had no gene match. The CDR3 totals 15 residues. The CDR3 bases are TGTGCCAGCAGTTATAGCGGGGGGGCAGGCGGGGAGCTGTTTTTT. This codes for CASSYSGGAGGELFF.

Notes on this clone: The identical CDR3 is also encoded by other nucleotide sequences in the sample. This chain's CDR3 is CASSYVRYEQYF. The CDR3 nucleotides read TGTGCCAGCAGTTATGTTCGTTACGAGCAGTACTTC. V is TRBV6-2 or TRBV6-3 and J is TRBJ2-7; D is unresolved. Trimming took off 3 bases at V and 4 bases at J, with 7 bases between the two ends. CDR1 and CDR2 (germline): MNHEY, SVGEGT. The CDR3 spans 12 residues.

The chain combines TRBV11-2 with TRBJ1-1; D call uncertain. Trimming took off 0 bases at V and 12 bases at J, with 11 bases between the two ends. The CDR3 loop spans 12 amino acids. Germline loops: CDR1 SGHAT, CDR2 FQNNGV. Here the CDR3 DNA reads TGTGCCAGCAGCTTAGATCGGCCCGGGACTTTCTTT. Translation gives CASSLDRPGTFF.

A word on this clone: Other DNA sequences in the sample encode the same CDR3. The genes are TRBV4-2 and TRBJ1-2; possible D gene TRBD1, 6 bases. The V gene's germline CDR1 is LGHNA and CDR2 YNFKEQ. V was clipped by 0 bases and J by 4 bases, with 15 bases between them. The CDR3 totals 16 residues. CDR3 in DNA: TGTGCCAGCAGCCAAGATATTGCAGGGGTCGGCTATGGCTACACCTTC. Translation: CASSQDIAGVGYGYTF.

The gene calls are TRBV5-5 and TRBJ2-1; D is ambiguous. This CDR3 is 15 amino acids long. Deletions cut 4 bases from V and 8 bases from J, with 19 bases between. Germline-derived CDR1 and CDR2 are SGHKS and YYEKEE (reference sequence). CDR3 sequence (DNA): TGTGCCAGCAGCCCGGCTAAGCTGGATTTCGATGAGCAGTTCTTC. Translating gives CASSPAKLDFDEQFF.